The text below deals with one TCR beta chain. Authors' analysis steps: Nucleated cell counts were estimated from reference gene primer amplification. Sequencing was performed with immunoSEQ multiplex PCR; in TCRdb, only in-frame clones are kept and a portion is missing. V, J and clone size reflect that table, while D and trimming were determined from the DNA. The table records about 240,000 clones, around 90% of them present only once. The sample originates from a study of blood T cell repertoires in COVID-19. The CDR3 is 13 residues long. V was clipped by 0 bases and J by 6 bases, with 7 bases between them. Per germline, CDR1 MNHEY and CDR2 SVGAGI.

The chain has TRBV6-5 and TRBJ2-3; D possibly corresponds to TRBD2 (6 bases). Sequencing was performed on peripheral blood. This receptor was obtained from a man aged 60-69 years who had recovered from COVID-19. The CDR3 DNA follows: TGTGCCAGCAGTTACTCGGGGAGGGATACGCAGTATTTT. This sequence encodes CASSYSGRDTQYF.